This T cell receptor beta chain is from a study of cytomegalovirus exposure and HLA in healthy donors. The overall study: From HLA-typed donors, an early data release held around 85 million unique TCRs. Of fewer than 450 genotyped donors, roughly 86% clustered with self-reported Caucasian donors. Regarding the study as a whole: Analysis was carried out at a later point, and it linked a missense DCLRE1C variant to TCR beta V- and J-gene trimming.

This clone was seen only a few times. Its antigen is not identified. With V trimmed by 6 bases and J by 1 base, 2 bases remained unmatched. CDR1 is MNHNY and CDR2 is SVGAGI in the germline V gene (reference sequence). The CDR3 spans 13 residues. Primers included in the PCR were 60 Vbeta and 13 Jbeta primers. Sequencing was performed with immunoSEQ multiplex PCR; in TCRdb, only in-frame clones are kept and a portion is missing. This table holds about 210,000 clones, approximately 78% found once. This sequence was found in a man aged 25 to 40 in good health and CMV-seronegative. Source material: PBMCs. This chain connects TRBV6-6 to TRBJ1-1, with TRBD1 matching 7 bases. CDR3 protein: CASSGQENTEAFF. The DNA for the CDR3 is TGTGCCAGCAGCGGACAGGAGAACACTGAAGCTTTCTTT.